This TCR beta chain was obtained from a study of T cells after yellow fever vaccination. V lost 4 bases to trimming and J lost 6 bases; unmatched junction nucleotides: 6. Germline V CDR1 and CDR2: DFQATT, SNEGSKA (reference sequence). The CDR3 is made up of 13 amino acids. Study-level findings and limits: Just a small share of clonotypes turned up in the CD4 compartment as well as the CD8 compartment.

TCRdb reanalysed the 5' RACE reads using MiXCR and keeps one entry per CDR3 protein. The sample holds 500,000 to 650,000 distinct CDR3 sequences, around a sixth seen once. This clonotype was counted only a few times. The antigen is undetermined. Sequencing used PBMCs, obtained less than 6 days after the first yellow fever vaccination. The TCR was taken from a man between 18 and 29 years old who received the YFV17D yellow fever vaccine. The genes are TRBV20-1 and TRBJ1-5, with 7 bases fitting TRBD1. The chain's CDR3 is CSATSTGRQPQHF. The CDR3 nucleotides read TGCAGTGCTACTTCGACAGGGCGTCAGCCCCAGCATTTT.